Included here is one T cell receptor (beta chain) sequence, with context. These data belong to a study of early T cells in non-severe SARS-CoV-2 infection. One entry per CDR3 protein results from TCRdb running MiXCR on the 5' RACE reads. The sample has some 64,000 distinct CDR3 sequences, about 10% seen once. The length of the CDR3 is 14 residues. CDR1 and CDR2 (germline): SQVTM, ANQGSEA. The V and J ends lost 7 bases and 2 bases respectively, with 17 bases between them. The receptor comes from an adult who was a healthcare worker with PCR-confirmed SARS-CoV-2 infection or an uninfected control (not recorded which). The chain carries TRBV29-1 and TRBJ1-2, with D possibly matching TRBD1 (5 bases). The specimen comprised whole blood, sampled at baseline. As DNA, the CDR3 is TGCAGCGCTTCGGACACATCTACGAACTATGGCTACACCTTC. This gives the protein CSASDTSTNYGYTF.